The 22 T cell receptor beta chains below all came from one sample that was sequenced in a study of blood T cell repertoires in COVID-19. Some clones are missing from TCRdb's copy, which holds only in-frame ones; the method was immunoSEQ multiplex PCR. The table lists roughly 73,000 clones, 80% to 85% of them singletons. What was sequenced was peripheral blood. All receptors come from a woman aged 55-70 years with acute or convalescent COVID-19.

The chain couples TRBV27 to TRBJ2-7; D not resolved. Germline CDR1 reads MNHEY; CDR2 reads SMNVEV (reference sequence). Trimming shortened V by 2 bases and J by 3 bases, and 11 bases separated the two germline ends. The CDR3 length is 14 residues. CDR3 coding DNA: TGTGCCAGCAGTTTAAGTGGTCAGTACTACGAGCAGTACTTC. Translating it yields CASSLSGQYYEQYF.

The gene calls are TRBV12-5 and TRBJ1-5, with TRBD1 matching 7 bases. CDR3 size: 15 residues. CDR1 and CDR2 (germline): LGHNT, FRNRAP. V gave up 6 bases and J gave up 4 bases; unmatched junction bases: 9. The CDR3 sequence is CASGTDRDRNQPQHF. The CDR3 region has the DNA TGTGCTAGTGGAACCGACAGGGATCGTAATCAGCCCCAGCATTTT.

This clone was observed once. The chain recombines TRBV2 with TRBJ1-6; no clear D. The CDR3 loop spans 12 amino acids. The V end was cut by 10 bases, the J end by 10 bases, with 14 bases between. Germline assignment: CDR1 SNHLY and CDR2 FYNNEI. The CDR3 here is CATGEPRSPLHF. CDR3 bases: TGTGCCACCGGGGAGCCTAGGTCACCCCTCCACTTT.

In its sample, this clone was seen a few times. Germline and junction disagree at one end, which may indicate a read error. CDR3 sequence reads: CATNRDRHFF. CDR3 DNA sequence: TGCGCCACCAACAGGGACAGACACTTCTTT. The V gene is TRBV10-1, the J gene TRBJ1-2; 7 bases align to TRBD1. The CDR3 is 10 amino acids. Per germline, CDR1 WNHNN and CDR2 SYGVQD (reference sequence).

The chain joins TRBV7-3 to TRBJ2-3; 12 bases are a match to TRBD2. The V gene end was trimmed by 1 base and the J gene end by 4 bases; junction bases not matched to a gene: 3. There are 16 residues in the CDR3. Germline CDR1 and CDR2: SGHTA and FQGTGA. The CDR3 DNA follows: TGTGCCAGCAGCTTAAGGCTAGCGGGAGGGCCAGATACGCAGTATTTT. Translating it yields CASSLRLAGGPDTQYF.

The V and J genes are TRBV2 and TRBJ2-7; D is ambiguous. Trimming removed 3 bases at V and 7 bases at J, with 7 bases between. The CDR3 has 11 residues. The germline V gene has CDR1 SNHLY and CDR2 FYNNEI. CDR3 sequence (DNA): TGTGCCAGCAGTGATGTACTGGAGCAGTACTTC. Encoded protein: CASSDVLEQYF.

The V gene is TRBV30, the J gene TRBJ2-3; TRBD2 matches at 8 bases. CDR1 GTSNPN and CDR2 SVGIG come from the germline V gene (reference sequence). The CDR3 extends over 15 amino acids. V was pared by 2 bases and J by 4 bases, with 8 bases of the junction left unmatched. This chain's CDR3 is CAWSWGRGGADTQYF. CDR3 nucleotides: TGTGCCTGGAGTTGGGGACGGGGGGGCGCAGATACGCAGTATTTT.

The chain links TRBV6-1 to TRBJ1-2; perhaps TRBD1 as D (6 bases). The CDR3 runs to 14 residues. V was cut by 2 bases and J by 9 bases, with 16 bases left in between. Per germline, CDR1 MNHNS and CDR2 SASEGT. CDR3 in DNA: TGTGCCAGCAGTGAACGAAACAGGGCTGGGCGCTACACCTTC. Translating gives CASSERNRAGRYTF.

The gene calls are TRBV19 and TRBJ2-7; D unclear. The CDR3 is 13 amino acids. Deletions cut 4 bases from V and 1 base from J, with 8 bases between. Per germline, CDR1 LNHDA and CDR2 SQIVND (reference sequence). The DNA for the CDR3 is TGTGCCAGTAGTAGGAGCGCTTCCTACGAGCAGTACTTC. It is translated as CASSRSASYEQYF.

This chain joins TRBV4-2 and TRBJ1-2; a weak D match, TRBD1 (6 bases). CDR1 and CDR2 from the germline V gene are LGHNA and YNFKEQ. The CDR3 runs to 17 residues. Trimming removed 0 bases from V and 4 bases from J, with 18 bases in between. The CDR3 sequence is CASSQDVGQPALYGYTF. For the CDR3, the DNA is TGTGCCAGCAGCCAAGACGTCGGACAGCCAGCCCTCTATGGCTACACCTTC.

V and J are TRBV6-5 and TRBJ1-5; 10 bases fit TRBD1. Germline assignment: CDR1 MNHEY and CDR2 SVGAGI. This CDR3 is 14 amino acids long. V lost 7 bases and J lost 3; bases outside the gene matches: 3. CDR3 region: CASKGQGNNQPQHF. Here the CDR3 DNA reads TGTGCCAGCAAGGGACAGGGGAACAATCAGCCCCAGCATTTT.

The CDR3 sequence is CASRETGGAADTQYF. CDR3 nucleotide sequence: TGTGCCAGTAGGGAGACCGGGGGGGCCGCAGATACGCAGTATTTT. V is TRBV19 and J is TRBJ2-3, with 8 bases fitting TRBD2. The CDR3 extends over 15 amino acids. Trimming at V came to 6 bases and at J to 4 bases, leaving 9 bases not matched to a gene. Germline V CDR1 and CDR2: LNHDA, SQIVND (reference sequence).

The chain joins TRBV30 to TRBJ1-3; TRBD1 agrees at 8 bases. Germline CDR1 GTSNPN, CDR2 SVGIG (reference sequence). Trimming took 2 bases from V and 4 from J; bases not matched to a gene: 10. This CDR3 comprises 16 residues. This CDR3 is CAWSTTGAPAGNTIYF. The CDR3 nucleotides are TGTGCCTGGAGTACGACAGGGGCCCCCGCGGGAAACACCATATATTTT.

The chain has TRBV18 and TRBJ1-1; 7 bases align to TRBD1. The ends lost 3 bases at V and 1 base at J; junction bases unmatched: 5. Germline loops: CDR1 KGHSH, CDR2 LQKENI. The CDR3 sequence is 15 residues long. CDR3 in amino acids: CASSPNWDRNTEAFF. CDR3 DNA: TGTGCCAGCTCACCTAATTGGGACAGGAACACTGAAGCTTTCTTT. The complete variable domain, with remaining parts taken from reference TRBV18 and TRBJ1-1, reads NAGVMQNPRHLVRRRGQEARLRCSPMKGHSHVYWYRQLPEEGLKFMVYLQKENIIDESGMPKERFSAEFPKEGPSILRIQQVVRGDSAAYFCASSPNWDRNTEAFFGQGTRLTVV.

The genes are TRBV5-1 and TRBJ1-2; TRBD1 agrees at 7 bases. The germline V gene encodes CDR1 SGHRS and CDR2 YFSETQ. The CDR3 runs 13 residues. V lost 0 bases, J lost 4 bases, and 0 bases stayed unmatched. The CDR3 nucleotides read TGCGCCAGCAGCTTGGCAGGGGGCTATGGCTACACCTTC. It is translated as CASSLAGGYGYTF.

J is TRBJ1-5 and V is TRBV5-1, with 10 bases aligning to TRBD1. CDR1 is SGHRS, CDR2 YFSETQ, per germline. With 4 bases clipped from V and 2 bases from J, the junction kept 3 bases outside the gene matches. There are 15 residues in the CDR3. DNA for the CDR3: TGCGCCAGCAGCCGGGACAGGGGCCGCAATCAGCCCCAGCATTTT. This encodes CASSRDRGRNQPQHF.

This chain links TRBV2 with TRBJ1-2, with 9 nucleotides matching TRBD1. The germline V gene encodes CDR1 SNHLY and CDR2 FYNNEI. J lost 4 bases, V lost 7 bases, and 13 bases had no gene match. This CDR3 has 16 residues. The CDR3 loop reads CASTRTGAAGGYGYTF. The CDR3 DNA reads TGTGCCAGCACTCGGACAGGGGCCGCAGGGGGCTATGGCTACACCTTC.

This rearrangement joins TRBV10-1 to TRBJ2-1, with 7 bases matching TRBD1. This CDR3 has 13 residues. Germline assignment: CDR1 WNHNN and CDR2 SYGVQD (reference sequence). The V segment lost 5 bases and the J segment 7 bases; nucleotides outside the gene matches: 5. The CDR3 spells CASSSTGRNEQFF. The CDR3 bases are TGCGCCAGCAGTTCGACAGGGCGAAATGAGCAGTTCTTC.

This clone showed up just once. The chain uses TRBV19 and TRBJ1-5; D not certain. The CDR3 length is 15 residues. CDR1 is LNHDA, CDR2 SQIVND, per germline (reference sequence). Trimming pared 3 bases from V and 0 bases from J, leaving 9 bases between. CDR3 nucleotide sequence: TGTGCCAGTAGTATCGAGTCCCTTAGCAATCAGCCCCAGCATTTT. Translated, it gives CASSIESLSNQPQHF.

The chain carries TRBV19 and TRBJ1-5; 8 positions agree with TRBD1. The CDR3 is 19 residues long. Trimming removed 7 bases from V and 0 bases from J; junction bases left unmatched: 17. CDR1 is LNHDA and CDR2 is SQIVND in the germline V gene (reference sequence). CDR3 region: CASTRRSPQGGYSNQPQHF. The CDR3 DNA reads as TGTGCCAGTACCCGAAGGTCGCCACAGGGGGGTTATAGCAATCAGCCCCAGCATTTT.

The rearrangement links TRBV5-4 to TRBJ2-5; 7 bases are shared with TRBD2. Looked up from germline, CDR1 is SGHNT and CDR2 is YYREEE (reference sequence). The J segment lost 2 bases and the V segment lost 4 bases, leaving 8 bases of the junction unmatched. The CDR3 runs 15 residues. The CDR3 is CASSLSGVTQETQYF. The CDR3 bases are TGTGCCAGCAGCCTCAGCGGGGTGACACAAGAGACCCAGTACTTC.

V and J are TRBV10-3 and TRBJ2-4; D might be TRBD1 (6 bases). Per germline, CDR1 ENHRY and CDR2 SYGVKD. CDR3 length: 15 residues. V lost 0 bases and J lost 0, with 6 bases in between. The DNA of the CDR3 is TGTGCCATCAGTGAGTCGACAGGAGCCAAAAACATTCAGTACTTC. This sequence encodes CAISESTGAKNIQYF.